This T cell receptor (beta chain) was captured in a study of blood T cells in healthy people across ages. PCR was performed a second time for 7 to 11 cycles using a sample-barcoded 5' primer and a J-beta primer mix. Every individual sample yielded 2.5 million or more paired-end reads (each containing CDR3). TCRdb passed the 5' RACE reads through MiXCR, listing each CDR3 protein once. The sample shows some 1.4 million distinct CDR3 sequences, 40% to 50% of them seen only once. Overall study results and limits: Without sorted subsets, naive and antigen-experienced compartments could not be conclusively compared.

Note on this clonotype: Its specificity is not known.

CDR3 length equals 13 residues. Germline V CDR1 and CDR2: ENHRY, SYGVKD. Deletions cut 1 base from V and 11 bases from J, with 14 bases between. The receptor's source is a woman aged 18-29 years in good health. Sequenced input: blood. This chain uses TRBV10-3 with TRBJ2-5; a possible D gene is TRBD1 (5 bases). The CDR3 DNA sequence: TGTGCCATCAGTGAGTTTGGGGCCCAAGAGCAGTACTTC. Protein: CAISEFGAQEQYF.